The 25 T cell receptor beta chains below all came from one sample that was sequenced in a study of T cells in tuberculosis (dated by TCRdb to 2016 to 2018). Library creation used the immunoSEQ multiplex PCR assay. TCRdb carries this immuneACCESS record with in-frame sequences only. Its versions omit some clonotypes, under half of them owing to an unresolved V gene in the studies checked, with the rest unexplained. Present in this sample are 37,000 or so clones, almost 95% of which were seen just once. In total, the top ten clones hold around 10% of the sample. The sequenced sample consisted of PBMCs. These receptors were obtained from a donor between 10 and 35 years old with latent tuberculosis or without tuberculosis infection. Some clones in this sample may be carry-over from other donors' samples.

The chain combines TRBV6-5 with TRBJ1-1; a possible D gene is TRBD1 (5 bases). The CDR3 has 12 amino acids. Germline CDR1 reads MNHEY; CDR2 reads SVGAGI. The V and J ends lost 6 bases and 5 bases respectively, with 10 bases between them. The CDR3 spells CASSHGGTEAFF. DNA for the CDR3: TGTGCCAGCAGCCACGGGGGGACTGAAGCTTTCTTT.

The chain uses TRBV12-5 and TRBJ1-5, with a tentative D call TRBD1 (6 bases). The CDR3 consists of 21 residues. The germline V gene encodes CDR1 LGHNT and CDR2 FRNRAP. Trimming removed 1 base at V and 0 bases at J, with 25 bases between. In DNA, the CDR3 is TGTGCTAGTGGTTTGGAATTAGGGGGTCCTGGGGCCGGGGATAGCAATCAGCCCCAGCATTTT. This codes for CASGLELGGPGAGDSNQPQHF. The variable domain in full, completed from reference TRBV12-5 and TRBJ1-5, reads DARVTQTPRHKVTEMGQEVTMRCQPILGHNTVFWYRQTMMQGLELLAYFRNRAPLDDSGMPKDRFSAEMPDATLATLKIQPSEPRDSAVYFCASGLELGGPGAGDSNQPQHFGDGTRLSIL.

V usage is TRBV10-3 and J usage is TRBJ2-1, with TRBD1 matching over 7 bases. The CDR3 is 14 residues long. With 6 bases clipped from V and 3 bases from J, the junction kept 5 bases outside the gene matches. CDR1 is ENHRY, CDR2 SYGVKD, per germline. CDR3 nucleotides: TGTGCCATCAGCGAGGACAGGAACTACAATGAGCAGTTCTTC. Translation: CAISEDRNYNEQFF.

The chain combines TRBV12-5 with TRBJ1-2; 8 bases are shared with TRBD1. J lost 2 bases, V lost 5 bases, and 4 bases had no gene match. The germline CDR1 and CDR2 sequences are LGHNT and FRNRAP. CDR3 size: 14 residues. The CDR3 DNA sequence: TGTGCTAGTGGTGGAAACAGGGGGAACTATGGCTACACCTTC. Translation: CASGGNRGNYGYTF.

The V call is TRBV11-2, the J call TRBJ2-2; D unclear. CDR1 and CDR2 from the germline V gene are SGHAT and FQNNGV. This CDR3 comprises 13 residues. V shed 7 bases and J shed 6 bases, with 12 bases lying between them. As DNA, the CDR3 is TGTGCCAGCACCCTACTGGTGGCCGGGGAGCTGTTTTTT. Protein: CASTLLVAGELFF.

The gene calls are TRBV27 and TRBJ1-2; the match to TRBD1 covers 9 bases. The J segment lost 8 bases and the V segment lost 5 bases, leaving 6 bases of the junction unmatched. Per germline, CDR1 MNHEY and CDR2 SMNVEV (reference sequence). The CDR3 is 13 amino acids. The CDR3 DNA is TGTGCCAGCAGTCCAGGGACAGGGATCGGCTACACCTTC. Its protein is CASSPGTGIGYTF.

This rearrangement joins TRBV6-1 to TRBJ2-7; TRBD1 matches at 7 bases. The CDR3 is made up of 13 amino acids. Losses at the gene ends were 2 bases for V and 6 bases for J; bases not matched to a gene: 4. The V gene's germline CDR1 is MNHNS and CDR2 SASEGT. The chain's CDR3 is CASSEQTGFEQYF. The CDR3 bases are TGTGCCAGCAGTGAACAGACAGGGTTCGAGCAGTACTTC.

This clone showed up just a few times. The J gene is TRBJ1-2, the V gene TRBV6-5; perhaps TRBD1 as D (5 bases). The V and J ends lost 7 bases and 2 bases respectively, with 11 bases between them. Per germline, CDR1 MNHEY and CDR2 SVGAGI. This CDR3 comprises 13 residues. DNA for the CDR3: TGTGCCAGCAAAATGGACACGAACTATGGCTACACCTTC. It specifies CASKMDTNYGYTF.

The V gene is TRBV25-1, the J gene TRBJ2-1; 8 nucleotides line up with TRBD2. Trimming at V came to 2 bases and at J to 6 bases, leaving 9 bases not matched to a gene. Germline values: CDR1 MGHDK, CDR2 SYGVNS. The length of the CDR3 is 16 residues. CDR3 protein: CASSEDLAGVSNEQFF. CDR3 sequence (DNA): TGTGCCAGCAGTGAAGATCTAGCGGGTGTTTCCAATGAGCAGTTCTTC.

This clone came up once. V and J are TRBV4-1 and TRBJ2-1; possible D gene TRBD1, 6 bases. This CDR3 is 15 amino acids long. Germline CDR1 reads MGHRA; CDR2 reads YSYEKL. V lost 4 bases and J lost 6, with 16 bases in between. CDR3 sequence (DNA): TGCGCCAGCAGCCTCCCAGGGGAAGTTGCCAATGAGCAGTTCTTC. Protein: CASSLPGEVANEQFF.

The chain carries TRBV25-1 and TRBJ2-7; 7 positions match TRBD1. Germline V CDR1 and CDR2: MGHDK, SYGVNS. The CDR3 runs to 14 residues. After removal of 4 bases from V and 6 bases from J, the junction contained 9 bases not matched to a gene. The CDR3 protein is CASSGGTARAEQYF. The CDR3 DNA reads TGTGCCAGCAGTGGGGGGACAGCGCGGGCCGAGCAGTACTTC.

The chain joins TRBV23-1 to TRBJ2-7, with 7 bases fitting TRBD2. TRBV23-1 is known as an ORF, though its function is uncertain. This CDR3 region has 13 residues. Losses at the gene ends were 6 bases for V and 6 bases for J; bases not matched to a gene: 8. CDR3 amino acids: CASRIMGGSEQYV. The DNA for the CDR3 is TGCGCCAGCAGGATAATGGGGGGGAGCGAGCAGTACGTC.

The chain carries TRBV6-6 and TRBJ1-2; maybe TRBD1 (6 bases). Germline V gene data show CDR1 as MNHNY and CDR2 as SVGAGI (reference sequence). V lost 2 bases and J lost 4, with 14 bases in between. This CDR3 comprises 15 residues. CDR3 coding DNA: TGTGCCAGCAGTTACGGGGGGGGGCGCAGCTATGGCTACACCTTC. It specifies CASSYGGGRSYGYTF.

V is TRBV25-1 and J is TRBJ1-4, with D unresolved. V was pared by 4 bases and J by 5 bases, with 11 bases between. Germline V gives CDR1 MGHDK, CDR2 SYGVNS. The CDR3 extends over 14 amino acids. The CDR3 region has the DNA TGTGCCAGCAGTGTGCACGGGGTGAATGAAAAACTGTTTTTT. Its protein is CASSVHGVNEKLFF. The entire variable domain, with the rest obtained from reference TRBV25-1 and TRBJ1-4, is as follows: EADIYQTPRYLVIGTGKKITLECSQTMGHDKMYWYQQDPGMELHLIHYSYGVNSTEKGDLSSESTVSRIRTEHFPLTLESARPSHTSQYLCASSVHGVNEKLFFGSGTQLSVL.

The chain joins TRBV5-1 to TRBJ1-4; 10 bases map to TRBD1. This CDR3 is 16 amino acids long. Germline V CDR1 and CDR2: SGHRS, YFSETQ. V was pared by 0 bases and J by 5 bases, with 4 bases of the junction left unmatched. The CDR3 sequence is CASSLATGGENEKLFF. CDR3 in DNA: TGCGCCAGCAGCTTGGCGACAGGGGGCGAGAATGAAAAACTGTTTTTT.

This sequence joins TRBV4-3 and TRBJ2-7, with D possibly matching TRBD1 (8 bases). The CDR3 is 14 amino acids. The ends were cut back, 5 bases at V and 4 bases at J, with 15 bases in the middle. Germline CDR1 and CDR2: LGHNA and YSLEER. CDR3 coding DNA: TGCGCCAGCAGCGCAACAGGGGGGGCTTACGAGCAGTACTTC. Its translation is CASSATGGAYEQYF.

The chain is built from TRBV6-1 and TRBJ1-6; TRBD1 might be the D (6 bases). The ends were cut back, 11 bases at V and 7 bases at J, with 15 bases in the middle. Germline assignment: CDR1 MNHNS and CDR2 SASEGT. This CDR3 is built from 13 residues. The CDR3 loop reads CAGGETANSPLHF. The CDR3 coding sequence is TGTGCCGGGGGCGAGACCGCGAATTCACCCCTCCACTTT.

The CDR3 protein is CASRTESSYNEQFF. DNA of the CDR3: TGTGCCAGTAGAACTGAGAGCTCCTACAATGAGCAGTTCTTC. The chain carries TRBV19 and TRBJ2-1; D not resolved. The CDR3 extends over 14 amino acids. CDR1 and CDR2 (germline): LNHDA, SQIVND (reference sequence). With 6 bases removed from V and 0 bases from J, the gap between germline ends came to 9 bases.

This clone appeared once. V and J are TRBV5-6 and TRBJ1-6; D not certain. The germline gives CDR1 SGHDT, CDR2 YYEEEE. V dropped 5 bases and J dropped 0 bases, with 9 bases sitting between them. The CDR3 sequence is 15 residues long. Here the CDR3 reads CASSTASSYNSPLHF. The CDR3 DNA is TGTGCCAGCAGTACTGCAAGCTCCTATAATTCACCCCTCCACTTT.

This rearrangement joins TRBV6-4 to TRBJ1-2; D gene uncertain. The V end lost 0 bases, the J end lost 8 bases, and 13 bases lay between the germline ends. Germline CDR1 MRHNA, CDR2 SNTAGT. CDR3 length: 14 amino acids. CDR3 DNA sequence: TGTGCCAGCAGTGACTCGCCGGGTACTGCGGGCTACACCTTC. Its protein product is CASSDSPGTAGYTF.

V and J are TRBV4-3 and TRBJ1-1; D is possibly TRBD1 (5 bases). CDR3 length equals 14 residues. V lost 0 bases and J lost 8, with 13 bases in between. The germline V gene encodes CDR1 LGHNA and CDR2 YSLEER. The CDR3 sequence: CASSQDNWAGEAFF. The CDR3 DNA reads as TGCGCCAGCAGCCAAGATAACTGGGCAGGGGAAGCTTTCTTT.

The chain combines TRBV6-5 with TRBJ1-6, with TRBD1 as a possible D gene (6 bases). The CDR3 is 14 amino acids. Per germline, CDR1 MNHEY and CDR2 SVGAGI. Trimming stripped 4 bases from V and 2 bases from J, with 6 bases between. CDR3 in DNA: TGTGCCAGCAGTTGGGACACCTATAATTCACCCCTCCACTTT. As protein: CASSWDTYNSPLHF.

The CDR3 sequence is CASSQKDRARVSNTEAFF. The CDR3 DNA reads as TGTGCCAGCAGCCAGAAGGACAGGGCGAGGGTTTCGAACACTGAAGCTTTCTTT. The J gene is TRBJ1-1, the V gene TRBV7-9, with TRBD1 identical over 8 bases. This CDR3 has 18 residues. V was clipped by 5 bases and J by 1 base; unmatched bases: 15. Germline V lookup: CDR1 SEHNR, CDR2 FQNEAQ (reference sequence).

This clone appeared a single time. The V and J genes are TRBV27 and TRBJ1-1; 9 bases fit TRBD1. Per the germline V gene, CDR1 is MNHEY and CDR2 is SMNVEV (reference sequence). V was clipped by 2 bases and J by 6 bases; unmatched bases: 19. This CDR3 spans 19 amino acids. This chain's CDR3 is CASSLTGGPTEYFASEAFF. Written as DNA, the CDR3 is TGTGCCAGCAGTTTAACAGGGGGCCCCACAGAATACTTCGCCTCTGAAGCTTTCTTT.

The rearrangement joins TRBV5-1 to TRBJ2-1; D call uncertain. The V and J ends lost 4 bases and 8 bases respectively, with 16 bases between them. CDR3 size: 14 residues. In germline, CDR1 is SGHRS, CDR2 YFSETQ. The DNA for the CDR3 is TGCGCCAGCAGCCGAGACCCCTCAGGCTATGAGCAGTTCTTC. It is translated as CASSRDPSGYEQFF.